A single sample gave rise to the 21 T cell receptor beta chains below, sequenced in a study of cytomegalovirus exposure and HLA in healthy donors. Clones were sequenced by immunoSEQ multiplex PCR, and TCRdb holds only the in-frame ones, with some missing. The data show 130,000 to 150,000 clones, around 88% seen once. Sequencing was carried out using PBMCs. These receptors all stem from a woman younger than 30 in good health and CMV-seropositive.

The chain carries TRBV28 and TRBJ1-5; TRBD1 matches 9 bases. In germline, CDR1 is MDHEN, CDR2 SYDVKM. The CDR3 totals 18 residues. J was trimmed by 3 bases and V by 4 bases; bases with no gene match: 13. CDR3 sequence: CASSSKGYGTGNNQPQHF. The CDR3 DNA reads TGTGCCAGCAGTTCAAAAGGCTACGGGACAGGGAACAATCAGCCCCAGCATTTT. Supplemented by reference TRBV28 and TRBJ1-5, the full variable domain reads DVKVTQSSRYLVKRTGEKVFLECVQDMDHENMFWYRQDPGLGLRLIYFSYDVKMKEKGDIPEGYSVSREKKERFSLILESASTNQTSMYLCASSSKGYGTGNNQPQHFGDGTRLSIL.

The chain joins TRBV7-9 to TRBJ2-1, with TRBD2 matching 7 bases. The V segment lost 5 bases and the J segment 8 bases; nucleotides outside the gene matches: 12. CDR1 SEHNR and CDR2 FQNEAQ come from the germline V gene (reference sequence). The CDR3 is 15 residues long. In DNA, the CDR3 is TGTGCCAGCAGCCCCATGCGGGCGGGAGACTATGAGCAGTTCTTC. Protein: CASSPMRAGDYEQFF.

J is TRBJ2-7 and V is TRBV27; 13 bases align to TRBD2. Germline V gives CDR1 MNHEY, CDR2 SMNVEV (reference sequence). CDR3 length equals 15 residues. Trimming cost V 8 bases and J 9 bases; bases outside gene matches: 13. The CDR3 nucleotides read TGTGCCAGCGGCCTCCCTGGGACTAGCGGGGTCGGGCAGTACTTC. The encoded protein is CASGLPGTSGVGQYF.

CDR3 nucleotide sequence: TGTGCCAGTAGTCCCCGAACAGGGCATGGCTACACCTTC. The encoded protein is CASSPRTGHGYTF. This chain connects TRBV19 to TRBJ1-2; tentative D call: TRBD1 (6 bases). There are 13 residues in the CDR3. V shed 5 bases and J shed 6 bases, with 13 bases lying between them. Germline values: CDR1 LNHDA, CDR2 SQIVND (reference sequence).

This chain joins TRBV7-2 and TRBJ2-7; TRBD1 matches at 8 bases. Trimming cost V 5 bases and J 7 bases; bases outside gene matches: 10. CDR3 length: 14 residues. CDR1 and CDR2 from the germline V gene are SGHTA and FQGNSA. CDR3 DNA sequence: TGTGCCAGCAGCCCAAGGACAGGGACGGGTGAGCAGTACTTC. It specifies CASSPRTGTGEQYF.

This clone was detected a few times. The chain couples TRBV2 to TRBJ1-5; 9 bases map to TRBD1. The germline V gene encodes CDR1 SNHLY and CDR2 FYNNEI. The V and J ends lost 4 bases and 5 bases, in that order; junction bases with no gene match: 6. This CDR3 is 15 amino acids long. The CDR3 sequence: CASSGRQGGHQPQHF. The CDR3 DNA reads TGTGCCAGCAGTGGGAGACAGGGGGGTCATCAGCCCCAGCATTTT.

CDR3 protein: CASSAMKGGGPYYEQYF. In DNA form, the CDR3 reads TGTGCCAGCAGCGCCATGAAGGGGGGGGGACCCTACTACGAGCAGTACTTC. The V and J genes are TRBV9 and TRBJ2-7; D is possibly TRBD2 (7 bases). CDR1 SGDLS and CDR2 YYNGEE come from the germline V gene. CDR3 length equals 17 residues. Trimming left V 3 bases short and J 3 bases short, with 22 bases between.

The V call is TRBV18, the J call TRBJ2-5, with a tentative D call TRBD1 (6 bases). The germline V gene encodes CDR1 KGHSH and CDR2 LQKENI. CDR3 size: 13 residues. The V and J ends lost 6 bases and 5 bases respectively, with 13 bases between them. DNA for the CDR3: TGTGCCAGCTCCCCCGGGACATCGGAGACCCAGTACTTC. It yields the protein CASSPGTSETQYF.

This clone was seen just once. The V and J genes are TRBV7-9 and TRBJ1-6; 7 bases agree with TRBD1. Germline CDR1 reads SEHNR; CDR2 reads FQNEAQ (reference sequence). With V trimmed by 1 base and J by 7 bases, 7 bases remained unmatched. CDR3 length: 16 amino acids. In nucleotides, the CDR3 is TGTGCCAGCAGCTTAGGCTCTGGGACAGCCAATTCACCCCTCCACTTT. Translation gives CASSLGSGTANSPLHF.

The CDR3 loop reads CATSRDSHRGGYTF. As DNA, the CDR3 is TGTGCCACCAGCAGAGATAGCCACAGGGGTGGCTACACCTTC. This chain uses TRBV15 with TRBJ1-2; 7 bases map to TRBD1. The germline V gene has CDR1 LNHNV and CDR2 YYDKDF (reference sequence). The junction had 5 bases not matched to a gene; V was cut back by 0 bases and J by 7 bases. The CDR3 spans 14 residues.

CDR3 amino acids: CSGTQGAEAFF. The CDR3 DNA follows: TGCAGCGGGACTCAGGGGGCTGAAGCTTTCTTT. The V call is TRBV29-1, the J call TRBJ1-1; 7 bases agree with TRBD1. From germline, CDR1 is SQVTM and CDR2 ANQGSEA. The J segment lost 6 bases and the V segment lost 7 bases, leaving 5 bases of the junction unmatched. This CDR3 spans 11 amino acids.

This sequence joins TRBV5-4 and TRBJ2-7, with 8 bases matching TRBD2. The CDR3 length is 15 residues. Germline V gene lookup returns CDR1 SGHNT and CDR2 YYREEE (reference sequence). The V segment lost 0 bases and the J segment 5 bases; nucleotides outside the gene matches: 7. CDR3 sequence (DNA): TGTGCCAGCAGCTTGGGAGGGACTAGTCGTGACGAGCAGTACTTC. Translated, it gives CASSLGGTSRDEQYF.

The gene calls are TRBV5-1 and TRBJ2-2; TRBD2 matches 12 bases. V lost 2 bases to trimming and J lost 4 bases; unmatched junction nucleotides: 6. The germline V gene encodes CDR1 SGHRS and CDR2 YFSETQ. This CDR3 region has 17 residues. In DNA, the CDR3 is TGCGCCAGCAGCTTTCTAGCGGGGGGGCCGAGCACCGGGGAGCTGTTTTTT. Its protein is CASSFLAGGPSTGELFF.

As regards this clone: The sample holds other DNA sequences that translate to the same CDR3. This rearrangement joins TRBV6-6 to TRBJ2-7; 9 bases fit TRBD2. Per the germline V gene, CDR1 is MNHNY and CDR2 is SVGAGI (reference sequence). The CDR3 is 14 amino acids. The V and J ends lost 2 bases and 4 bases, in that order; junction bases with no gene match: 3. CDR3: CASSYAGGPYEQYF. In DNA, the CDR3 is TGTGCCAGCAGTTACGCGGGAGGGCCTTACGAGCAGTACTTC.

DNA of the CDR3: TGTGCCAGCTCACCACTTACAGGGCGCACAGATACGCAGTATTTT. Its protein product is CASSPLTGRTDTQYF. This rearrangement joins TRBV18 to TRBJ2-3; D is possibly TRBD1 (6 bases). CDR3 length: 15 residues. V was shortened by 1 base and J by 1 base, with 9 bases between the two germline ends. Germline lookup yields CDR1 KGHSH and CDR2 LQKENI. Using reference TRBV18 and TRBJ2-3 for the parts outside the CDR3, the full variable domain is NAGVMQNPRHLVRRRGQEARLRCSPMKGHSHVYWYRQLPEEGLKFMVYLQKENIIDESGMPKERFSAEFPKEGPSILRIQQVVRGDSAAYFCASSPLTGRTDTQYFGPGTRLTVL.

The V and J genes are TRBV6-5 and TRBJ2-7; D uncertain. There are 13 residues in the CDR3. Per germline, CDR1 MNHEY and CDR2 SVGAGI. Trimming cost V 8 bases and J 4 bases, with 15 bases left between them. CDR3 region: CASRAGSLYEQYF. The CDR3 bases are TGTGCCAGCCGAGCCGGGTCCCTATACGAGCAGTACTTC.

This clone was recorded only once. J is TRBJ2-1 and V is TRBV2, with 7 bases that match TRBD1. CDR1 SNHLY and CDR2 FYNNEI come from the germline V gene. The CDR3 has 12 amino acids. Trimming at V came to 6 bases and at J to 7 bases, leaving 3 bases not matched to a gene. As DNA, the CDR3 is TGTGCCAGCAGAGAACAGGGGAATGAGCAGTTCTTC. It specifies CASREQGNEQFF.

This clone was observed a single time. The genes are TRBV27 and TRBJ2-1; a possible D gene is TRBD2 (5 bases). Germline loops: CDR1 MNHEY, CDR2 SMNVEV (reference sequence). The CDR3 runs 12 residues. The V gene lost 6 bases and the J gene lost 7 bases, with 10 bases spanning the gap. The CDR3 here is CASSGLANEQFF. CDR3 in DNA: TGTGCCAGCAGCGGATTAGCGAATGAGCAGTTCTTC.

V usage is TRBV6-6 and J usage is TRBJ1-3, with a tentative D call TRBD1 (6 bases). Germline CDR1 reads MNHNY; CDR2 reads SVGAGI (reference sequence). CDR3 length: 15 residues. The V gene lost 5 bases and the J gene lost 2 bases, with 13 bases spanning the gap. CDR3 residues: CASSTVDRTGNTIYF. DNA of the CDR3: TGTGCCAGCAGTACCGTTGACAGGACTGGAAACACCATATATTTT.

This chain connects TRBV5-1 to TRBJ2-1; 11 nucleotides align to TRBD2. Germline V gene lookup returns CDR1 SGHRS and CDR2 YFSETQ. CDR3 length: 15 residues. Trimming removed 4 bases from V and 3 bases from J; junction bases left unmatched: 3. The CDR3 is CASSGTSGNYNEQFF. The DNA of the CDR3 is TGCGCCAGCAGCGGGACTAGCGGAAACTACAATGAGCAGTTCTTC.

DNA of the CDR3: TGTGCCAGCAGTTTCTTCGCACAGCCGTCACCCCTCCACTTT. It yields the protein CASSFFAQPSPLHF. J is TRBJ1-6 and V is TRBV27; no reliable D call. In germline, CDR1 is MNHEY, CDR2 SMNVEV (reference sequence). V was trimmed by 3 bases and J by 10 bases, leaving 13 bases between them. The CDR3 consists of 14 residues.